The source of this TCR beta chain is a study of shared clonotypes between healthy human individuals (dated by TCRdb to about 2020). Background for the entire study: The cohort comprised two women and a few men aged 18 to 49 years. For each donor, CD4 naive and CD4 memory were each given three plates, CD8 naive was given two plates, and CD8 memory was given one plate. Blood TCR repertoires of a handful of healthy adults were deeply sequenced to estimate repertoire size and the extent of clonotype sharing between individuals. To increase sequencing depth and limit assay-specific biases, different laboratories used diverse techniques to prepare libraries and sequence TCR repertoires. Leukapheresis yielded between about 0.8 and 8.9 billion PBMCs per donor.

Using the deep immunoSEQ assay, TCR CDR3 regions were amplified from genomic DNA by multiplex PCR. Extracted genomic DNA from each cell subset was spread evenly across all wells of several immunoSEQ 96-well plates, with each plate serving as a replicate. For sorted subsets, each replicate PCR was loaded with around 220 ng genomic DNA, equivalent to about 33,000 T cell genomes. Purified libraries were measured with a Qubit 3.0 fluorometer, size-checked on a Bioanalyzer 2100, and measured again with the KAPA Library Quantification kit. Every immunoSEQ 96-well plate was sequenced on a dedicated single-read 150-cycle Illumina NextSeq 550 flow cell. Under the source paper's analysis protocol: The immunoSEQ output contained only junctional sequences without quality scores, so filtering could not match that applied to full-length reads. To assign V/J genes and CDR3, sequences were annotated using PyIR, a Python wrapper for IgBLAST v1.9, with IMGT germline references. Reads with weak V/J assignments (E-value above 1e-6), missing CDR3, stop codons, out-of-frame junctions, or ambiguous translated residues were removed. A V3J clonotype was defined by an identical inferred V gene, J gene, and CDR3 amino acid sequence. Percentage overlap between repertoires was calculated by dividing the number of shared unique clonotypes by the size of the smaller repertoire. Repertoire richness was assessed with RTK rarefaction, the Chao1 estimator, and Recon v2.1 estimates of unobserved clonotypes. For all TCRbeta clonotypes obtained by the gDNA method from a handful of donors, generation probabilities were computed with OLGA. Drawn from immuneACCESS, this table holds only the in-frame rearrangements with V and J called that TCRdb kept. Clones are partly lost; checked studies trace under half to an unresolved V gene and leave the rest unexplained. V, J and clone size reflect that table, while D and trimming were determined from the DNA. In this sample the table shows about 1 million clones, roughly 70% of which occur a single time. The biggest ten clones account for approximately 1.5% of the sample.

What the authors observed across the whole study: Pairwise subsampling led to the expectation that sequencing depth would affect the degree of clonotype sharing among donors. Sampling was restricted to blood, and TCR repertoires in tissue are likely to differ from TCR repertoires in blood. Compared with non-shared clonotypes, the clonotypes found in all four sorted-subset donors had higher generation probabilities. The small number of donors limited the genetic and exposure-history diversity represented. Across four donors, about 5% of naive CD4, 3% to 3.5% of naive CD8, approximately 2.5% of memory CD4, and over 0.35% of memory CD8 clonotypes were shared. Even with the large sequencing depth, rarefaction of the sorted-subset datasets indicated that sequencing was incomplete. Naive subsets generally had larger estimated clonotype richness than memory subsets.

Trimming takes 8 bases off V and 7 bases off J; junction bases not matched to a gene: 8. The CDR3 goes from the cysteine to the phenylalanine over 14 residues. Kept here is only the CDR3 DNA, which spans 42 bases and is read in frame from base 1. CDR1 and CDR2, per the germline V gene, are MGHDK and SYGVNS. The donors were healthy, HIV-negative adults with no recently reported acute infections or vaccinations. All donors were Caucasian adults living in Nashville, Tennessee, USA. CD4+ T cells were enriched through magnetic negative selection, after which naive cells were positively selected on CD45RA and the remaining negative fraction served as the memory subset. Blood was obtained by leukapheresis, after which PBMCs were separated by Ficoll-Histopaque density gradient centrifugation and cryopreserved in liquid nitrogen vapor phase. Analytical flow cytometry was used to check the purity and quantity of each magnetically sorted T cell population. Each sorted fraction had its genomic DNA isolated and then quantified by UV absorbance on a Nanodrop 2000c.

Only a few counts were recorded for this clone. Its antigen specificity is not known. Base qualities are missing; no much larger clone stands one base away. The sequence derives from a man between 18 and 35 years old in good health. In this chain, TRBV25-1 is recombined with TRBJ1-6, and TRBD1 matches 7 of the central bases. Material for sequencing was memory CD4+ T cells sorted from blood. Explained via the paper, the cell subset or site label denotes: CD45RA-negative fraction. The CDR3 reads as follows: CASQPDRANSPLHF. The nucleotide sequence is TGTGCCAGCCAACCAGACAGGGCGAATTCACCCCTCCACTTT. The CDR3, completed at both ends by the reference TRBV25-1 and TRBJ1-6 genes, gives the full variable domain EADIYQTPRYLVIGTGKKITLECSQTMGHDKMYWYQQDPGMELHLIHYSYGVNSTEKGDLSSESTVSRIRTEHFPLTLESARPSHTSQYLCASQPDRANSPLHFGNGTRLTVT.